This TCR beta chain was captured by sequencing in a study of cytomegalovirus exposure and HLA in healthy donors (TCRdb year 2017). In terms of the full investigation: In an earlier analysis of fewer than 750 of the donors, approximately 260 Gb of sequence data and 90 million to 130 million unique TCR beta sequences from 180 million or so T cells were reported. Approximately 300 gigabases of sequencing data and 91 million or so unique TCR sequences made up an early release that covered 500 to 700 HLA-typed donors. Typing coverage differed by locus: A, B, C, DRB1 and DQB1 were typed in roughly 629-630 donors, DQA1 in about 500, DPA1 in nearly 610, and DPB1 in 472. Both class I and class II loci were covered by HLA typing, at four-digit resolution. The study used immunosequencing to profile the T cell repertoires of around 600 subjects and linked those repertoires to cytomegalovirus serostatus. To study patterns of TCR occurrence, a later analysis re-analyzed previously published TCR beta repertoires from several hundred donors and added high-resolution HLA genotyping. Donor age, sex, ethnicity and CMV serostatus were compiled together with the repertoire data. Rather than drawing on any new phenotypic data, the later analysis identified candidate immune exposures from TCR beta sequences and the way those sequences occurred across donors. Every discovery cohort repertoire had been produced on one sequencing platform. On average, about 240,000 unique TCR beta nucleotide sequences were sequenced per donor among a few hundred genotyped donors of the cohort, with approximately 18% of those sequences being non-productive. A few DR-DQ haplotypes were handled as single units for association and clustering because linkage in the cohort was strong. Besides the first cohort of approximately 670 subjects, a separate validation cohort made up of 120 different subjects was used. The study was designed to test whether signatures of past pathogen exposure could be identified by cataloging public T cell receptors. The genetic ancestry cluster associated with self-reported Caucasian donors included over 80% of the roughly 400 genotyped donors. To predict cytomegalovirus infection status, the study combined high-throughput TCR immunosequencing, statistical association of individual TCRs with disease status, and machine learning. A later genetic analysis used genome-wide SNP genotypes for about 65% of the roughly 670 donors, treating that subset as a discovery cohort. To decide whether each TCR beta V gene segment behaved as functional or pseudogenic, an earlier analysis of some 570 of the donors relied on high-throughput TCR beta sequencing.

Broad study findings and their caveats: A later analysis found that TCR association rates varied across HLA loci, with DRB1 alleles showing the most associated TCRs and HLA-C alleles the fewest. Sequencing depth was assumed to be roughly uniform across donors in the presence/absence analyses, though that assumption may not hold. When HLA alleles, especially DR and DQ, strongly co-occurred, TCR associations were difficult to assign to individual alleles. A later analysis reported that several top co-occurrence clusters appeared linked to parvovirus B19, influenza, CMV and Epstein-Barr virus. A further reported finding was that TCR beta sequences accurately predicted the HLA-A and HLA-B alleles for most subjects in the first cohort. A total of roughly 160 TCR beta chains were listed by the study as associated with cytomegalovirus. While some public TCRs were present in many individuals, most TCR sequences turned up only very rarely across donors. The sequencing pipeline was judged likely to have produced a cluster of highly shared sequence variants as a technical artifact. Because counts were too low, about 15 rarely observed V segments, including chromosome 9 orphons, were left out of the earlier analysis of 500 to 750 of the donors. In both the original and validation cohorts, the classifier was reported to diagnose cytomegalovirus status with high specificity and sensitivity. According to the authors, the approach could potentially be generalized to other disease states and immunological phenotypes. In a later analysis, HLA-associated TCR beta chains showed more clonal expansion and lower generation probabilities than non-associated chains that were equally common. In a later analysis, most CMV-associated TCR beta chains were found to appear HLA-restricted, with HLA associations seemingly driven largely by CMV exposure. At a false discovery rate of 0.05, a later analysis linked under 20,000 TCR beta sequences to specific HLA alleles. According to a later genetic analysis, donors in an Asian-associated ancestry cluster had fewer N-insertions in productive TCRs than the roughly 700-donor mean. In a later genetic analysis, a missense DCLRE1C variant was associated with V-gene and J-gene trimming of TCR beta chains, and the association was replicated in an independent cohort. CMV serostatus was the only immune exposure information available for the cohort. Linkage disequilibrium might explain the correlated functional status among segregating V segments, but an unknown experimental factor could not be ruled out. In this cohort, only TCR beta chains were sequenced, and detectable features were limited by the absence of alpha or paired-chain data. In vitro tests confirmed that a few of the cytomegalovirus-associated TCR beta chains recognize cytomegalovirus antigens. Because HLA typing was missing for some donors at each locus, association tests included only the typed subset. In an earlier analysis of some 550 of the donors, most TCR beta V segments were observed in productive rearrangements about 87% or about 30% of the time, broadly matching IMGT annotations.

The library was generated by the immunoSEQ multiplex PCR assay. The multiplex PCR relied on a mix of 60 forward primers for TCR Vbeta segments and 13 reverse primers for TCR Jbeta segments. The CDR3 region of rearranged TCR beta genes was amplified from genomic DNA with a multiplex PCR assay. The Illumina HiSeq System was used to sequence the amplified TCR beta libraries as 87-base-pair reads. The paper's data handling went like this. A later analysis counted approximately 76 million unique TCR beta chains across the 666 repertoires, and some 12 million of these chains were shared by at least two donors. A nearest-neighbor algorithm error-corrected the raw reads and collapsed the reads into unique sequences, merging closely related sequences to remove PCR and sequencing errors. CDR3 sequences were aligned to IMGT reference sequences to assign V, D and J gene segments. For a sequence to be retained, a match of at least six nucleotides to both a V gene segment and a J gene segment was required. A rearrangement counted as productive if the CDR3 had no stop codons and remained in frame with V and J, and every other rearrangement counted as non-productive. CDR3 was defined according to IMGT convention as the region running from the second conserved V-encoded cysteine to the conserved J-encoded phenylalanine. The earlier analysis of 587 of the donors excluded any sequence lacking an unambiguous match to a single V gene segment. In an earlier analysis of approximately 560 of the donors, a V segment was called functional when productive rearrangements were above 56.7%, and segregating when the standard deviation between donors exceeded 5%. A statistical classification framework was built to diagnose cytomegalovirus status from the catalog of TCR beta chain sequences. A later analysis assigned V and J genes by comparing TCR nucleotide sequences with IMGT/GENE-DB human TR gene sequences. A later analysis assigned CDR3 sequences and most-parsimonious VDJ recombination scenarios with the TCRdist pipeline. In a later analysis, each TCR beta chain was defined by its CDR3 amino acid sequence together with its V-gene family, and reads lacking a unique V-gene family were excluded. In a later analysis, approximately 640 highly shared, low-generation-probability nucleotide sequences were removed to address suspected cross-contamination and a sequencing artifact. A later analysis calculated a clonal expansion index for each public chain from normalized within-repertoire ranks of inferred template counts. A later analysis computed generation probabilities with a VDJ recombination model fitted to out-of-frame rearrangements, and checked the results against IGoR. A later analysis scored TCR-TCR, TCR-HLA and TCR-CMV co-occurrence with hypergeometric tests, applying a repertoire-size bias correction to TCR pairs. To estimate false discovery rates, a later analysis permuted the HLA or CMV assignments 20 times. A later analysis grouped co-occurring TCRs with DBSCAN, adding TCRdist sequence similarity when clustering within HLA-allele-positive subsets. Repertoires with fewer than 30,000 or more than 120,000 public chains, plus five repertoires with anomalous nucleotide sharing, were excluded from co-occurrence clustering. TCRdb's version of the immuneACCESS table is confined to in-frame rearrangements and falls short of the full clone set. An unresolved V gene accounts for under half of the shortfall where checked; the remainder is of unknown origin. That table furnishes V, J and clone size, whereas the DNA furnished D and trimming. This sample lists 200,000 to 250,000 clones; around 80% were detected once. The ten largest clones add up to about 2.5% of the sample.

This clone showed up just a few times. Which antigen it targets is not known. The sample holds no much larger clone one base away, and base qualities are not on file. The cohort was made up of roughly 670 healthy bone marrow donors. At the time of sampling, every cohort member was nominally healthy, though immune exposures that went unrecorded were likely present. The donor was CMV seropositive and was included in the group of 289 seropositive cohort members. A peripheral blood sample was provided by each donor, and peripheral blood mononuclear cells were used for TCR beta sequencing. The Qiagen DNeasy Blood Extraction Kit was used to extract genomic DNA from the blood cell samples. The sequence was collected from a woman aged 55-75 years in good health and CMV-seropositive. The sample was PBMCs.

The DNA sequence is TGCGCCAGCAGCCAAGAGGACAGATTAGTCCAGCAGTACTTC. It is translated as CASSQEDRLVQQYF. The sequence is built from TRBV4-1 and TRBJ2-7, and TRBD1 may be the D gene, going by 6 matching bases. Measured from the cysteine to the phenylalanine, the CDR3 is 14 residues long. Only CDR3 DNA remains: 42 bases, in frame from the first base. Relative to germline, V is 0 bases shorter and J is 8 bases shorter, with 14 bases between their ends. CDR1 and CDR2 are drawn from the germline V gene: MGHRA, YSYEKL.